This entry lists 19 T cell receptor beta chains sequenced from one sample in a study of T-cell reconstitution after alpha-beta-depleted transplantation in children. Using unique molecular identifiers, the investigators prepared the TCRbeta library. A single record per CDR3 protein comes from TCRdb applying MiXCR to the PCR reads. The table includes approximately 210,000 distinct CDR3 sequences, roughly 15% detected once. Sequenced material: PBMCs from the stem cell graft donor, taken from the stem cell graft. The receptors here all came from a human donor who donated a stem cell graft to a child with acute lymphoblastic leukemia.

This clonotype was seen many times. This chain uses TRBV27 with TRBJ1-2; perhaps TRBD1 as D (5 bases). This CDR3 has 14 residues. The germline V and J ends were trimmed by 6 bases and 4 bases, with 15 bases remaining between them. Germline-derived CDR1 and CDR2 are MNHEY and SMNVEV (reference sequence). The CDR3 bases are TGTGCCAGCAGGGGTCCAGGGAGGCCCTATGGCTACACCTTC. Encoded protein: CASRGPGRPYGYTF.

The rearrangement links TRBV2 to TRBJ1-4; D unclear. The CDR3 is 11 residues long. The V end was cut by 5 bases, the J end by 8 bases, with 6 bases between. Per germline, CDR1 SNHLY and CDR2 FYNNEI. CDR3 in DNA: TGTGCCAGCAGTTATGAGGAAAAACTGTTTTTT. Its translation is CASSYEEKLFF.

This chain uses TRBV19 with TRBJ2-7; D is unclear. CDR1 is LNHDA, CDR2 SQIVND, per germline (reference sequence). Trimming pared 6 bases from V and 2 bases from J, leaving 11 bases between. The CDR3 runs 13 residues. The CDR3 coding sequence is TGTGCCAGTAGAGCGAGAACGGCCTACGAGCAGTACTTC. It codes for CASRARTAYEQYF.

There are many counts of this clonotype. This sequence joins TRBV7-8 and TRBJ2-7, with D perhaps TRBD1 (5 bases). V dropped 5 bases and J dropped 0 bases, with 14 bases sitting between them. Germline V gene sequence: CDR1 SGHVS, CDR2 FQNEAQ. This CDR3 is built from 15 residues. Here the CDR3 reads CASSLQVDLSYEQYF. As DNA, the CDR3 is TGTGCCAGCAGCCTACAGGTGGACCTCTCCTACGAGCAGTACTTC.

This clonotype was counted at least ten times. This chain connects TRBV11-3 to TRBJ2-6, with D unresolved. V dropped 6 bases and J dropped 2 bases, with 8 bases sitting between them. Germline CDR1 reads SGHNT; CDR2 reads YENEEA. CDR3 length: 14 amino acids. CDR3 amino acids: CASSVTAGANVLTF. CDR3 DNA sequence: TGTGCCAGCAGTGTCACGGCTGGGGCCAACGTCCTGACTTTC.

In this sample, this clonotype turned up many times. This chain joins TRBV12-3 or TRBV12-4 and TRBJ2-7; a weak D match, TRBD2 (5 bases). The CDR3 runs 13 residues. V lost 4 bases and J 3 bases, leaving 10 bases between the germline ends. DNA of the CDR3: TGTGCCAGCAGTTCCCGGGGAGACTACGAGCAGTACTTC. It translates to CASSSRGDYEQYF.

CDR3 loop: CASSSDGDTRNEKLFF. The DNA of the CDR3 is TGTGCCAGCAGTTCTGATGGGGACACCAGGAATGAAAAACTGTTTTTT. J is TRBJ1-4 and V is TRBV12-3 or TRBV12-4, with TRBD1 as a possible D gene (6 bases). This CDR3 spans 16 amino acids. The ends were cut back, 4 bases at V and 5 bases at J, with 17 bases in the middle.

This clonotype was recorded at least ten times. The CDR3 here is CASSLVVTGKETQYF. The CDR3 bases are TGTGCCAGCAGCTTGGTCGTGACAGGAAAAGAGACCCAGTACTTC. The chain employs TRBV7-2 and TRBJ2-5; a possible D gene is TRBD1 (6 bases). Trimming removed 3 bases from V and 3 bases from J, with 14 bases in between. The V gene's germline CDR1 is SGHTA and CDR2 FQGNSA. CDR3 length: 15 residues.

The V gene is TRBV7-9, the J gene TRBJ1-3; 7 bases agree with TRBD1. There are 15 residues in the CDR3. Germline V lookup: CDR1 SEHNR, CDR2 FQNEAQ (reference sequence). V trimming: 4 bases; J trimming: 2 bases; junction bases outside the gene matches: 5. The CDR3 loop is CASSYGQVAGNTIYF. The CDR3 bases are TGTGCCAGCAGCTACGGACAGGTGGCTGGAAACACCATATATTTT.

This clonotype has a count of ten or more. The CDR3 reads CSASDRGGTDTQYF. The CDR3 DNA follows: TGCAGTGCTAGCGACAGGGGGGGCACAGATACGCAGTATTTT. This chain joins TRBV20-1 and TRBJ2-3; 9 nucleotides line up with TRBD1. CDR1 is DFQATT and CDR2 is SNEGSKA in the germline V gene (reference sequence). There are 14 residues in the CDR3. Losses at the gene ends were 3 bases for V and 1 base for J; bases not matched to a gene: 2.

This clonotype was detected ten times or more. This chain connects TRBV5-1 to TRBJ2-1; D is possibly TRBD1 (7 bases). This CDR3 is built from 13 residues. Per germline, CDR1 SGHRS and CDR2 YFSETQ. V shed 4 bases and J shed 5 bases, with 10 bases lying between them. The CDR3 DNA sequence: TGCGCCAGCAGCACCAGGGGGGACAATGAGCAGTTCTTC. Its translation is CASSTRGDNEQFF. Together with reference TRBV5-1 and TRBJ2-1, the CDR3 gives the full variable domain: KAGVTQTPRYLIKTRGQQVTLSCSPISGHRSVSWYQQTPGQGLQFLFEYFSETQRNKGNFPGRFSGRQFSNSRSEMNVSTLELGDSALYLCASSTRGDNEQFFGPGTRLTVL.

This clonotype showed up just a few times. The V call is TRBV29-1, the J call TRBJ2-1; perhaps TRBD2 as D (5 bases). V lost 6 bases and J lost 7, with 22 bases in between. The CDR3 length is 15 residues. Germline V gene sequence: CDR1 SQVTM, CDR2 ANQGSEA. The CDR3 region is CSVQDGGKFVNEQFF. CDR3 in DNA: TGCAGCGTCCAGGACGGAGGAAAATTTGTGAATGAGCAGTTCTTC.

This chain's CDR3 is CASSSFSGRASSNEQFF. The CDR3 nucleotides are TGTGCCAGCAGTTCATTTAGCGGGAGGGCCTCAAGCAATGAGCAGTTCTTC. The chain has TRBV6-5 and TRBJ2-1; TRBD2 matches 11 bases. The J segment lost 6 bases and the V segment lost 4 bases, leaving 11 bases of the junction unmatched. CDR3 length: 17 amino acids. The germline V gene has CDR1 MNHEY and CDR2 SVGAGI.

The table lists this clonotype with many counts. This sequence joins TRBV29-1 and TRBJ1-4; perhaps TRBD1 as D (5 bases). With 8 bases removed from V and 5 bases from J, the gap between germline ends came to 27 bases. The CDR3 runs to 17 residues. Germline CDR1 reads SQVTM; CDR2 reads ANQGSEA. The CDR3 spells CSILIPSGGRRNEKLFF. DNA for the CDR3: TGCAGCATCCTCATCCCATCCGGGGGTCGGAGAAATGAAAAACTGTTTTTT.

This clonotype showed up many times. The CDR3 DNA sequence: TGTGCCACCAGCAGAGCACGTTGGGGGGAGGATGAGCAGTTCTTC. It codes for CATSRARWGEDEQFF. This rearrangement joins TRBV15 to TRBJ2-1; perhaps TRBD2 as D (6 bases). Trimming stripped 1 base from V and 8 bases from J, with 15 bases between. From germline, CDR1 is LNHNV and CDR2 YYDKDF (reference sequence). There are 15 residues in the CDR3. Looking up the rest from reference TRBV15 and TRBJ2-1 gives the full variable domain: DAMVIQNPRYQVTQFGKPVTLSCSQTLNHNVMYWYQQKSSQAPKLLFHYYDKDFNNEADTPDNFQSRRPNTSFCFLDIRSPGLGDTAMYLCATSRARWGEDEQFFGPGTRLTVL.

This clonotype appeared many times. The chain carries TRBV12-3 or TRBV12-4 and TRBJ2-7, with unresolved D. The V end lost 2 bases, the J end lost 3 bases, and 8 bases lay between the germline ends. This CDR3 comprises 13 residues. The CDR3 DNA reads as TGTGCCAGCAGTTTAACAGCAAACTACGAGCAGTACTTC. Translated: CASSLTANYEQYF.

This clonotype was seen many times. This chain joins TRBV7-9 and TRBJ2-1, with D unresolved. The CDR3 length is 16 residues. Germline-derived CDR1 and CDR2 are SEHNR and FQNEAQ (reference sequence). Trimming stripped 0 bases from V and 0 bases from J, with 9 bases between. CDR3 loop: CASSLATPPSYNEQFF. Written as DNA, the CDR3 is TGTGCCAGCAGCTTAGCTACCCCACCCTCCTACAATGAGCAGTTCTTC.

This clonotype came up many times. The V and J genes are TRBV6-1 and TRBJ1-2, with TRBD1 matching over 10 bases. The CDR3 totals 15 residues. V gave up 6 bases and J gave up 3 bases; unmatched junction bases: 7. Germline V gene data show CDR1 as MNHNS and CDR2 as SASEGT. CDR3 sequence: CASRRDRGFDYGYTF. In DNA, the CDR3 is TGTGCCAGCAGGAGGGACAGGGGATTTGACTATGGCTACACCTTC.

The chain employs TRBV4-1 and TRBJ2-7; D uncertain. V gave up 1 base and J gave up 3 bases, with 13 bases separating them. CDR1 is MGHRA, CDR2 YSYEKL, per germline. The CDR3 contains 15 residues. The CDR3 is CASSQGIELLYEQYF. The CDR3 bases are TGCGCCAGCAGCCAAGGGATCGAACTCCTCTACGAGCAGTACTTC.